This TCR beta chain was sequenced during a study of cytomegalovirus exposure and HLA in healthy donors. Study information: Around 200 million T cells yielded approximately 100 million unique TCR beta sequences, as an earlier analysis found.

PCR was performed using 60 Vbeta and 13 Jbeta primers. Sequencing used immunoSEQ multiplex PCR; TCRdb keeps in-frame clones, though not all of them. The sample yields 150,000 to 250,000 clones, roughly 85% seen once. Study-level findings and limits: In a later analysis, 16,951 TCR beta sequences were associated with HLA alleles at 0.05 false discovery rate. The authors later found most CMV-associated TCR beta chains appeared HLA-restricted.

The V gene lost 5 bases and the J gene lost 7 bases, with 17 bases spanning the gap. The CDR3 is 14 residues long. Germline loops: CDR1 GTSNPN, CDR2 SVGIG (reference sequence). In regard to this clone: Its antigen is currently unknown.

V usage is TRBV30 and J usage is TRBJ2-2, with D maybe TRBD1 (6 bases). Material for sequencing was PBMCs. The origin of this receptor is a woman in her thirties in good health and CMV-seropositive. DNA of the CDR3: TGTGCCTGGGCGGTGGGGGCCGGGCACGGGGAGCTGTTTTTT. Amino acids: CAWAVGAGHGELFF.